Given below is one TCR beta chain in context. What it recognizes is unknown. TCRdb keeps only in-frame clones here, not all; method: immunoSEQ multiplex PCR. The sample has around 450,000 clones, around 91% seen once. The sample is drawn from a study of Ad26.COV2.S vaccination and SARS-CoV-2 variants. Study summary: Enrolled in COV1001, the donor was in the Ad26.COV2.S trial arm, which received the vaccine. The authors gave Ad26.COV2.S intramuscularly, either once or twice 56 days apart. The study, taken as a whole, reports: The study found higher spike-specific TCR breadth in vaccine than placebo recipients.

The length of the CDR3 is 19 residues. The V and J ends lost 2 bases and 4 bases, in that order; junction bases with no gene match: 11. CDR1 is MNHEY, CDR2 SVGEGT, per germline. As for treatment: about 20 received Ad26.COV2.S at low or high dose, single or two shots; 5 received placebo; per-sample allocation not given. Day 63 following the first vaccine or placebo injection was when the samples were taken. The individual, an adult aged 18-55 years, was a donor in Boston. This receptor was taken from a person between 18 and 59 years old who received the Ad26.COV2.S COVID-19 vaccine or a placebo. This sequence joins TRBV6-2 or TRBV6-3 and TRBJ2-2, with 12 bases that match TRBD2. Sequences were derived from peripheral blood, sampled in a trial of Ad26.COV2.S vaccine versus placebo. The chain's CDR3 is CASSYRQLAGGVSTGELFF. The CDR3 DNA is TGTGCCAGCAGTTACCGCCAACTAGCGGGAGGAGTGAGCACCGGGGAGCTGTTTTTT.